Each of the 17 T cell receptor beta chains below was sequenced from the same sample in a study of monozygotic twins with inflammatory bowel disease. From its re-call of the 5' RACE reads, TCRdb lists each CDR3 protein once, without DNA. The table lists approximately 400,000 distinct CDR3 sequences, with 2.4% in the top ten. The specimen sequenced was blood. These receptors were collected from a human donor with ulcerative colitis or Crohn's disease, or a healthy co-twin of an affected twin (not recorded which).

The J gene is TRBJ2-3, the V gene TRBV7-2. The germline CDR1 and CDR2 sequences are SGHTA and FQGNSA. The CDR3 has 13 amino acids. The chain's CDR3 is CASSPRTPDTQYF.

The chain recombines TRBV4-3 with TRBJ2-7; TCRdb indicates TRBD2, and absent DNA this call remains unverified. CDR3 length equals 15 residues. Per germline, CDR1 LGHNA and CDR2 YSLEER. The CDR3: CASSQATPGLYEQYF.

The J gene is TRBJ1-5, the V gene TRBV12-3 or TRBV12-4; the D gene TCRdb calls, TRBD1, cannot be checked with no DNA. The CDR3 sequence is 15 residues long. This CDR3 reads CASSPGPQFDQPQHF.

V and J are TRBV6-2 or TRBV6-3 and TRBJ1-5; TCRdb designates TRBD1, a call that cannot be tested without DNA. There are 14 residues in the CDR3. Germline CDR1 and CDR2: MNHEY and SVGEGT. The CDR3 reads CASSYEGRNQPQHF.

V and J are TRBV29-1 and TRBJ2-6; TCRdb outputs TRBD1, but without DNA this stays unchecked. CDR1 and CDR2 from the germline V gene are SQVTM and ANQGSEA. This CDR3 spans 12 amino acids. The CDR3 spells CSAGTGTNVLTF.

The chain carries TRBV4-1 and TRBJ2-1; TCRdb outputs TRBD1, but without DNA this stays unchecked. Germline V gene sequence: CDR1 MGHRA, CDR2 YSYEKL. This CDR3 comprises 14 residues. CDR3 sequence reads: CASSQKKGSNEQFF.

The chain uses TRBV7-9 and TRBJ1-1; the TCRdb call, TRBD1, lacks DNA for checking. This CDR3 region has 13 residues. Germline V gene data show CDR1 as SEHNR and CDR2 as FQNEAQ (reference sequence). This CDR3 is CASSRTAGTEAFF.

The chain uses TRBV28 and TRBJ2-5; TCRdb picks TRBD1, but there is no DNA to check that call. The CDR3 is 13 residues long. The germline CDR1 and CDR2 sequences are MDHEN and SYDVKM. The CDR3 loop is CASSLPARQTQYF.

CDR3 sequence: CASSYSRGANTGELFF. The chain has TRBV6-5 and TRBJ2-2; TCRdb selects TRBD1, and the lack of DNA leaves this call unchecked. This CDR3 is 16 amino acids long. The germline CDR1 and CDR2 sequences are MNHEY and SVGAGI.

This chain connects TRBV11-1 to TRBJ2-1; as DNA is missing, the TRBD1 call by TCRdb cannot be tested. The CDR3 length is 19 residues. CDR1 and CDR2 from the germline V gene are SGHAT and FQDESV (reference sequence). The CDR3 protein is CASSLVSRGLRHFYNEQFF.

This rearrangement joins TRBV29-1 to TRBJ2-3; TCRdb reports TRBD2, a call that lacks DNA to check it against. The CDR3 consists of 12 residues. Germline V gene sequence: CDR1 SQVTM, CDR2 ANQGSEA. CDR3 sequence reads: CSVEVRSRTQYF.

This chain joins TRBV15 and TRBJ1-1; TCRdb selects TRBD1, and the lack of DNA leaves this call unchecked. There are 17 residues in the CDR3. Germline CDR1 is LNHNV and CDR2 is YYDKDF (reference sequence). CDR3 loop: CATSREGTGGARTEAFF.

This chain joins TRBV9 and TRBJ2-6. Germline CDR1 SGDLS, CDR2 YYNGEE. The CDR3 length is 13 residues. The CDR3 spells CASSLFGANVLTF. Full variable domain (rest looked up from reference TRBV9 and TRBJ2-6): DSGVTQTPKHLITATGQRVTLRCSPRSGDLSVYWYQQSLDQGLQFLIQYYNGEERAKGNILERFSAQQFPDLHSELNLSSLELGDSALYFCASSLFGANVLTFGAGSRLTVL.

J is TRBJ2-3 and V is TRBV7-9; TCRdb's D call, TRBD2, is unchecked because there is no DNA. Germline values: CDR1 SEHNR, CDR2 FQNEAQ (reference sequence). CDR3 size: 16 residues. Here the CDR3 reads CASSPPSGSSTDTQYF.

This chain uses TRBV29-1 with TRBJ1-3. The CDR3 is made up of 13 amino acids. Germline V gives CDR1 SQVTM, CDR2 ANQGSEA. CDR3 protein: CSARLVGGNTIYF. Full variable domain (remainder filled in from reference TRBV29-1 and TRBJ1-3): SAVISQKPSRDICQRGTSLTIQCQVDSQVTMMFWYRQQPGQSLTLIATANQGSEATYESGFVIDKFPISRPNLTFSTLTVSNMSPEDSSIYLCSARLVGGNTIYFGEGSWLTVV.

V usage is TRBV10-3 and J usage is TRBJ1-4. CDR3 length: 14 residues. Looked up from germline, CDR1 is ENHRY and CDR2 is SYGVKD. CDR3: CAISEGAKSEKLFF.

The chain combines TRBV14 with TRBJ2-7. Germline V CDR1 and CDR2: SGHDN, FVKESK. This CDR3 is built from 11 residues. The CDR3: CASSQEKAQYF.